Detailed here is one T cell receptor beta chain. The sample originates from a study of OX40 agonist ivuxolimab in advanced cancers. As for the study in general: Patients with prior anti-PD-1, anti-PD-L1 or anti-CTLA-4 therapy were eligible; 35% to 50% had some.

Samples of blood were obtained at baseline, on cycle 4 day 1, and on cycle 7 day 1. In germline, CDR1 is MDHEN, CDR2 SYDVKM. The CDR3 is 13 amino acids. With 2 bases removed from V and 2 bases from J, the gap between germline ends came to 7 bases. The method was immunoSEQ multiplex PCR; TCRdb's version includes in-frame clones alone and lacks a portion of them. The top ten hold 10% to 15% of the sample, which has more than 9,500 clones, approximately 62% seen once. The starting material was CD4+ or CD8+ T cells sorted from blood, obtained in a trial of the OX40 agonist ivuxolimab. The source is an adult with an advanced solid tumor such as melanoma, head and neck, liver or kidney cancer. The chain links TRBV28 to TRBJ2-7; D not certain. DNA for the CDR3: TGTGCCAGCAGTTTAATCAGACCCTACGAGCAGTACTTC. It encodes CASSLIRPYEQYF. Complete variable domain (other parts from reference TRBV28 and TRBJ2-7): DVKVTQSSRYLVKRTGEKVFLECVQDMDHENMFWYRQDPGLGLRLIYFSYDVKMKEKGDIPEGYSVSREKKERFSLILESASTNQTSMYLCASSLIRPYEQYFGPGTRLTVT.